Listed here is a single T cell receptor (beta chain). Its target is not known. This sample was taken from a study of vaccination effects on CD4 cells after COVID-19. Regarding the study as a whole: Missing from the study were early post-infection timepoints, and its convalescent patients were few.

Pools of viral peptides were used by the ViraFEST assay to expand antigen-specific CD4+ T cells ahead of sequencing. After about 10 days in culture, the CD4+ T cells were isolated. Two-dose BNT162b2 or mRNA-1273 vaccination was given to participants. Wells each received some 2.2 million PBMC, cultured with about 10 IU/ml IL-2 and roughly 10 ug/ml peptides. Half the medium was swapped for IL-2 medium on days 3 and 7. Clones were read by immunoSEQ multiplex PCR, and TCRdb kept only the in-frame ones, dropping some. The sample has about 28,000 clones; less than 85% are singletons. V shed 1 base and J shed 2 bases, with 3 bases lying between them. Germline-derived CDR1 and CDR2 are LGHDT and YNNKEL (reference sequence). This CDR3 is 13 amino acids long.

Source: CD4+ T cells from PBMCs cultured with HCoV-NL63 spike peptides, taken after COVID-19 vaccination. The chain has TRBV3-1 (or the pseudogene TRBV3-2) and TRBJ1-5; D gene uncertain. The sequence came from a human donor who received a COVID-19 vaccine. The CDR3 protein is CASSQGGNQPQHF. CDR3 nucleotide sequence: TGTGCCAGCAGCCAAGGAGGCAATCAGCCCCAGCATTTT.